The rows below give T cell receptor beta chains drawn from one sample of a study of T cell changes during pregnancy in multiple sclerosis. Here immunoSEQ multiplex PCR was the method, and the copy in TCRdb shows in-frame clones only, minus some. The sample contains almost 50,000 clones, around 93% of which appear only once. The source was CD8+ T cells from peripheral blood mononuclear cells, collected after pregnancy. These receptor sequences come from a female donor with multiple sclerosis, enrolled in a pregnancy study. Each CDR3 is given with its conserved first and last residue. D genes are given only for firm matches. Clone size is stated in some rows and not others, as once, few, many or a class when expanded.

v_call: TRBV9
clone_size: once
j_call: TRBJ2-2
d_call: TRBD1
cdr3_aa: CASSTGVNGELFF
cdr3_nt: TGTGCCAGCAGTACAGGGGTGAACGGGGAGCTGTTTTTT

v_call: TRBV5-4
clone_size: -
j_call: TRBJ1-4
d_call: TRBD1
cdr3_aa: CASSAGQQNGELFF
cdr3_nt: TGTGCCAGCAGCGCGGGACAGCAGAACGGGGAACTGTTTTTT

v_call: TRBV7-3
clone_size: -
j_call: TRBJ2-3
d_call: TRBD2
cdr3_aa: CASSATSGADTQYF
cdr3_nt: TGTGCCAGCAGCGCTACTAGCGGGGCAGATACGCAGTATTTT

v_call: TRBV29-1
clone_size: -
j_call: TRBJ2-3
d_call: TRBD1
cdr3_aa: CSVQITGQGPADTQYF
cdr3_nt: TGCAGCGTCCAGATTACGGGACAGGGGCCCGCAGATACGCAGTATTTT

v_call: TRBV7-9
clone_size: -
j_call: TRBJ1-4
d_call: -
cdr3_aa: CASSLWAGEKLFF
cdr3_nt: TGTGCCAGCAGCTTATGGGCAGGTGAAAAACTGTTTTTT

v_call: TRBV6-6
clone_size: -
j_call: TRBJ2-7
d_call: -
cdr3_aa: CASNSYMPWEVYEQYF
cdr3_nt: TGTGCCAGCAACAGTTACATGCCTTGGGAGGTCTACGAGCAGTACTTC

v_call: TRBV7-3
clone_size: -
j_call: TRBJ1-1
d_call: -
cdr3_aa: CASSSGVEGEAFF
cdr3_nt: TGTGCCAGCAGCTCGGGGGTAGAGGGTGAAGCTTTCTTT

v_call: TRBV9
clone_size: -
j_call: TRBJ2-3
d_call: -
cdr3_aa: CASSVQPRGTDTQYF
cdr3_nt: TGTGCCAGCAGCGTCCAACCCCGAGGCACAGATACGCAGTATTTT

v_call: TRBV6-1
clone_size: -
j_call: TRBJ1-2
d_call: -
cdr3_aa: CARGGAYGYTF
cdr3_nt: TGTGCCCGGGGGGGTGCCTATGGCTACACCTTC

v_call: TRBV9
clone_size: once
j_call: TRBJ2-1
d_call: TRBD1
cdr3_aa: CASSTGTADNEQFF
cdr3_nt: TGTGCCAGCAGCACCGGGACAGCCGACAATGAGCAGTTCTTC

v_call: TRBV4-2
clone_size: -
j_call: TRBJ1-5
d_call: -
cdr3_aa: CASSPNSRRRVGFRVYGGNQPQHF
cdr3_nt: TGTGCCAGCAGCCCGAACTCTCGGCGGAGGGTTGGGTTTCGGGTCTACGGGGGCAATCAGCCCCAGCATTTT

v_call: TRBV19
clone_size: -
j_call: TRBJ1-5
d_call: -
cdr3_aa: CASSWDGGSNQPQHF
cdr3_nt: TGTGCCAGTAGCTGGGACGGAGGGAGCAATCAGCCCCAGCATTTT

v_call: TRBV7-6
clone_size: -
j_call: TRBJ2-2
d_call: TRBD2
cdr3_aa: CASSTALGGAGTGELFF
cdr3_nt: TGTGCCAGCAGCACGGCACTCGGGGGGGCCGGCACCGGGGAGCTGTTTTTT

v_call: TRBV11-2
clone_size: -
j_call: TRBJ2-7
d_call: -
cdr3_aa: CASSLVSDEQYF
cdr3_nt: TGTGCCAGCAGCTTAGTCAGTGATGAGCAGTACTTC

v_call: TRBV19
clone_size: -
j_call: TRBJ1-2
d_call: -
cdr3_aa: CASTSGMNYGYTF
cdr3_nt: TGTGCCAGTACATCCGGGATGAACTATGGCTACACCTTC

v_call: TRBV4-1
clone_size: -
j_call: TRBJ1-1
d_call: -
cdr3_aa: CASSQGRWEGTEAFF
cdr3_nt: TGCGCCAGCAGCCAAGGAAGGTGGGAGGGCACTGAAGCTTTCTTT

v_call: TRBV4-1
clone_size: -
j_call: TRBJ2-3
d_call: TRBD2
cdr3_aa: CASSQSTAGDSDTQYF
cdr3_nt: TGCGCCAGCAGCCAAAGCACAGCGGGGGATAGTGATACGCAGTATTTT

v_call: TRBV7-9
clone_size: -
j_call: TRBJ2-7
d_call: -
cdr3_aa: CASSQGGTPKIYEQYF
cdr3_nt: TGTGCCAGCAGCCAGGGAGGGACACCAAAGATCTACGAGCAGTACTTC

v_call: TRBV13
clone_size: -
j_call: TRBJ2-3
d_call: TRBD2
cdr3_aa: CASSLGPAGGPRDTQYF
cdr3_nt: TGTGCCAGCAGCTTAGGCCCAGCGGGGGGCCCTCGGGATACGCAGTATTTT